These T cell receptor beta chains were read from a single sample in a study of graft-versus-host responses after intestinal transplantation. The repertoire was sequenced with immunoSEQ multiplex PCR; TCRdb's copy has only in-frame clones and lacks some. The sample includes tens of thousands of clones, approximately 96% of them seen just once. The starting material was PBMCs, obtained 16 days after intestinal transplant. Receptors were obtained from a human patient who received an intestinal transplant, so some T cells may come from the graft donor. CDR3s include the opening cysteine and the closing phenylalanine or tryptophan. The order of the fields is V gene, J gene, D gene, CDR3 DNA, CDR3 protein. A D gene is named only where the DNA matches it firmly.

v_gene: TRBV5-1; j_gene: TRBJ2-7; d_gene: TRBD2; CDR3nt: TGCGCCAGCAGCTTCGTGCCGGGGGGGTACGAGCAGTACTTC; CDR3aa: CASSFVPGGYEQYF
v_gene: TRBV19; j_gene: TRBJ1-2; d_gene: NA; CDR3nt: TGTGCCAGTAGTTCGCCCCCCTACTATGGCTACACCTTC; CDR3aa: CASSSPPYYGYTF
v_gene: TRBV7-3; j_gene: TRBJ2-7; d_gene: TRBD1; CDR3nt: TGTGCCAGCAGCCCACAGGGGGTGGGAAACGAGCAGTACTTC; CDR3aa: CASSPQGVGNEQYF
v_gene: TRBV10-3; j_gene: TRBJ1-1; d_gene: TRBD1; CDR3nt: TGTGCCATCAATCCTATCCGGACAGGCGCCCGGGGTACTGAAGCTTTCTTT; CDR3aa: CAINPIRTGARGTEAFF
v_gene: TRBV9; j_gene: TRBJ2-2; d_gene: NA; CDR3nt: TGTGCCAGCAGCGTATACCCGATGAACACCGGGGAGCTGTTTTTT; CDR3aa: CASSVYPMNTGELFF
v_gene: TRBV19; j_gene: TRBJ2-7; d_gene: TRBD1; CDR3nt: TGTGCCAGTAGTATAGATGGGACAGGGGGCTACGAGCAGTACTTC; CDR3aa: CASSIDGTGGYEQYF
v_gene: TRBV27; j_gene: TRBJ1-1; d_gene: NA; CDR3nt: TGTGCCAGCAGTTCACACACAGGGACCATGAACACTGAAGCTTTCTTT; CDR3aa: CASSSHTGTMNTEAFF
v_gene: TRBV29-1; j_gene: TRBJ2-1; d_gene: TRBD1; CDR3nt: TGCAGCGTCGCAGGGGGTCCGCCCTCTCTTTCCTACAATGAGCAGTTCTTC; CDR3aa: CSVAGGPPSLSYNEQFF
v_gene: TRBV7-9; j_gene: TRBJ2-1; d_gene: TRBD2; CDR3nt: TGTGCCAGCAGCTTAGCTAGCGGGAGGGCTATCAATGAGCAGTTCTTC; CDR3aa: CASSLASGRAINEQFF
v_gene: TRBV28; j_gene: TRBJ2-1; d_gene: TRBD2; CDR3nt: TGTGCCAGCAGTTCCCCTTTAGCGGGAGGTCAGTACAATGAGCAGTTCTTC; CDR3aa: CASSSPLAGGQYNEQFF
v_gene: TRBV13; j_gene: TRBJ1-5; d_gene: NA; CDR3nt: TGTGCCAGCACCACGGGACAAAATCAGCCCCAGCATTTT; CDR3aa: CASTTGQNQPQHF
v_gene: TRBV28; j_gene: TRBJ2-1; d_gene: TRBD2; CDR3nt: TGTGCCAGCAGGACGACTAGCGGGGTATTCAATGAGCAGTTCTTC; CDR3aa: CASRTTSGVFNEQFF
v_gene: TRBV9; j_gene: TRBJ1-2; d_gene: TRBD1; CDR3nt: TGTGCCAGCAGCGTAGAGGGGGCGCTGGGTGGCTACACCTTC; CDR3aa: CASSVEGALGGYTF
v_gene: TRBV28; j_gene: TRBJ2-2; d_gene: NA; CDR3nt: TGTGCCAGCAGTTTTTGGGGTCAATTGGCCACCGGGGAGCTGTTTTTT; CDR3aa: CASSFWGQLATGELFF
v_gene: TRBV9; j_gene: TRBJ2-7; d_gene: TRBD1; CDR3nt: TGTGCCAGCAGCGTAGCTGGGACAGGGATGTTAGACGAGCAGTACTTC; CDR3aa: CASSVAGTGMLDEQYF
v_gene: TRBV7-6; j_gene: TRBJ2-7; d_gene: TRBD2; CDR3nt: TGTGCCAGCAGCTCACAGACTAGCGGGAGAAACGAGCAGTACTTC; CDR3aa: CASSSQTSGRNEQYF
v_gene: TRBV6-1; j_gene: TRBJ2-1; d_gene: TRBD1; CDR3nt: TGTGCCAGCAGTGAAGTAGACCCGGGACAGGGGGCCCATGAGCAGTTCTTC; CDR3aa: CASSEVDPGQGAHEQFF
v_gene: TRBV6-5; j_gene: TRBJ2-7; d_gene: TRBD2; CDR3nt: TGTGCCAGCAGTTACGGTCAGGGAGGGTACTACGAGCAGTACTTC; CDR3aa: CASSYGQGGYYEQYF
v_gene: TRBV30; j_gene: TRBJ2-7; d_gene: NA; CDR3nt: TGTGCCTGGAGCGTTGATTACGAGCAGTACTTC; CDR3aa: CAWSVDYEQYF
v_gene: TRBV27; j_gene: TRBJ2-3; d_gene: NA; CDR3nt: TGTGCCAGCAGTTTATCGCCGGGGAGCGCAGATACGCAGTATTTT; CDR3aa: CASSLSPGSADTQYF
v_gene: TRBV5-1; j_gene: TRBJ2-7; d_gene: NA; CDR3nt: TGCGCCAGCAGTCGCAGGACAGAGACCTACGAGCAGTACTTC; CDR3aa: CASSRRTETYEQYF
v_gene: TRBV4-3; j_gene: TRBJ1-2; d_gene: TRBD1; CDR3nt: TGCGCCAGCAGCCAATCATCCCGCCCAGGGGGCAAGGATGGCTACACCTTC; CDR3aa: CASSQSSRPGGKDGYTF
v_gene: TRBV9; j_gene: TRBJ2-1; d_gene: NA; CDR3nt: TGTGCCAGCAGCGTAGGTGTTACCTACAATGAGCAGTTCTTC; CDR3aa: CASSVGVTYNEQFF
v_gene: TRBV6-1; j_gene: TRBJ2-7; d_gene: NA; CDR3nt: TGTGCCAGCAGGTCCGGCGGGGACTACGAGCAGTACTTC; CDR3aa: CASRSGGDYEQYF
v_gene: TRBV10-3; j_gene: TRBJ2-7; d_gene: NA; CDR3nt: TGTGCCATCAGTGAGTCTAGGAGACTCATCTACGAGCAGTACTTC; CDR3aa: CAISESRRLIYEQYF
v_gene: TRBV5-1; j_gene: TRBJ2-7; d_gene: NA; CDR3nt: TGCGCCAGTCAGGAGGCCCGCTCCTACGAGCAGTACTTC; CDR3aa: CASQEARSYEQYF
v_gene: TRBV5-1; j_gene: TRBJ1-1; d_gene: NA; CDR3nt: TGCGCCAGCAGCTTCGAAGGTCCTCTTGAAGCTTTCTTT; CDR3aa: CASSFEGPLEAFF
v_gene: TRBV7-2; j_gene: TRBJ1-2; d_gene: TRBD1; CDR3nt: TGTGCCAGCAGCTTGAGGACAGGGGATGGCTACACCTTC; CDR3aa: CASSLRTGDGYTF
v_gene: TRBV29-1; j_gene: TRBJ2-1; d_gene: NA; CDR3nt: TGCAGCGTTGGGCGCTCTGAAGATGAGCAGTTCTTC; CDR3aa: CSVGRSEDEQFF
v_gene: TRBV7-9; j_gene: TRBJ2-3; d_gene: NA; CDR3nt: TGTGCCAGCAGCCGTAGCAGGGCTAGCACAGATACGCAGTATTTT; CDR3aa: CASSRSRASTDTQYF
v_gene: TRBV30; j_gene: TRBJ2-7; d_gene: NA; CDR3nt: TGTGCCTGGAGTGTTTATGGGGCTAGCTCCTACGAGCAGTACTTC; CDR3aa: CAWSVYGASSYEQYF
v_gene: TRBV27; j_gene: TRBJ2-7; d_gene: NA; CDR3nt: TGTGCCAGCAGTTTAGGGGGCGGCGTGGTCTACGAGCAGTACTTC; CDR3aa: CASSLGGGVVYEQYF
v_gene: TRBV6-1; j_gene: TRBJ2-4; d_gene: TRBD1; CDR3nt: TGTGCCAGCAGGACAGGGGGCTGGCAGTACTTC; CDR3aa: CASRTGGWQYF
v_gene: TRBV9; j_gene: TRBJ1-1; d_gene: NA; CDR3nt: TGTGCCAGCAGCGTCGGGGGTGACACTGAAGCTTTCTTT; CDR3aa: CASSVGGDTEAFF
v_gene: TRBV28; j_gene: TRBJ2-1; d_gene: TRBD2; CDR3nt: TGTGCCAGCAGTTTAGGCGGGAGGGTTCTTTACAATGAGCAGTTCTTC; CDR3aa: CASSLGGRVLYNEQFF
v_gene: TRBV28; j_gene: TRBJ2-2; d_gene: TRBD1; CDR3nt: TGTGCCAGCATTGGGACAGGGGGTGTCGGGGAGCTGTTTTTT; CDR3aa: CASIGTGGVGELFF
v_gene: TRBV9; j_gene: TRBJ2-3; d_gene: TRBD1; CDR3nt: TGTGCCAGCAGCGCACACGGACAGGGGAGGTCAGATACGCAGTATTTT; CDR3aa: CASSAHGQGRSDTQYF
v_gene: TRBV2; j_gene: TRBJ2-7; d_gene: NA; CDR3nt: TGTGCCAGCAGTTGGACTTTCTTCTCCTACGAGCAGTACTTC; CDR3aa: CASSWTFFSYEQYF
v_gene: TRBV7-3; j_gene: TRBJ1-4; d_gene: NA; CDR3nt: TGTGCCAGCAGCCTAGTCGGAGGGACTAATGAAAAACTGTTTTTT; CDR3aa: CASSLVGGTNEKLFF
v_gene: TRBV2; j_gene: TRBJ1-4; d_gene: NA; CDR3nt: TGTGCCAGCAGTGAAGAGGGAGGCGTCGTCCTGTTTTTT; CDR3aa: CASSEEGGVVLFF
v_gene: TRBV27; j_gene: TRBJ2-7; d_gene: TRBD1; CDR3nt: TGTGCCAGCAGTTTAGGACAGGGGTTGAACGAGCAGTACTTC; CDR3aa: CASSLGQGLNEQYF
v_gene: TRBV28; j_gene: TRBJ1-2; d_gene: NA; CDR3nt: TGTGCCAGCAGTTTTGGGGGGGATGACTACACCTTC; CDR3aa: CASSFGGDDYTF
v_gene: TRBV7-9; j_gene: TRBJ2-7; d_gene: TRBD1; CDR3nt: TGTGCCAGCAGCCACCCCGGGGGACAGGGCTCCTACGAGCAGTACTTC; CDR3aa: CASSHPGGQGSYEQYF
v_gene: TRBV7-3; j_gene: TRBJ1-6; d_gene: TRBD1; CDR3nt: TGTGCCAGCAGCTTAACGGGGCGAGGGGGCGCGGGTTCACCCCTCCACTTT; CDR3aa: CASSLTGRGGAGSPLHF
v_gene: TRBV18; j_gene: TRBJ2-5; d_gene: NA; CDR3nt: TGTGCCAGCTCAGGGCAGGGCCAAGAGACCCAGTACTTC; CDR3aa: CASSGQGQETQYF
v_gene: TRBV9; j_gene: TRBJ2-5; d_gene: NA; CDR3nt: TGTGCCAGCAGCCCACACTGGAACCCAGAGACCCAGTACTTC; CDR3aa: CASSPHWNPETQYF
v_gene: TRBV6-6; j_gene: TRBJ1-5; d_gene: NA; CDR3nt: TGTGCCAGCAGTTACTCAAACATAGGCGGCAATCAGCCCCAGCATTTT; CDR3aa: CASSYSNIGGNQPQHF